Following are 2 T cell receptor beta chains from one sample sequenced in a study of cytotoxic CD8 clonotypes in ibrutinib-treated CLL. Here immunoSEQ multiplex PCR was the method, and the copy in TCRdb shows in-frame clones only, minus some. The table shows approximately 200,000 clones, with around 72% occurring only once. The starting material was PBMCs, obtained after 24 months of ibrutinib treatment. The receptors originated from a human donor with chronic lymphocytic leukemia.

CDR3 in DNA: TGCGCCAGCAGTGAAGCAGTCCCAGATACGCAGTATTTT. It specifies CASSEAVPDTQYF. The chain is built from TRBV10-1 and TRBJ2-3, with unresolved D. Germline CDR1 is WNHNN and CDR2 is SYGVQD (reference sequence). The CDR3 sequence is 13 residues long. V lost 3 bases and J 4 bases, leaving 8 bases between the germline ends.

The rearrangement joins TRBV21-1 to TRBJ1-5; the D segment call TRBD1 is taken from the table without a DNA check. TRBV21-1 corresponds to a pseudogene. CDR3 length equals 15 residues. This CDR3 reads CASSKEEGGNQPQHF. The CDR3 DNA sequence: TGTGCCAGCAGCAAAGAGGAAGGGGGCAATCAGCCCCAGCATTTT.